These 24 T cell receptor beta chains were all obtained from the same sample, sequenced in a study of CD8+CD57+ T cells in acquired aplastic anemia. The template for TCR beta VDJ and CDR3 sequence profiling was genomic DNA. TCRdb independently ran MiXCR on the reads; one entry per CDR3 protein. The sample lists about 130,000 distinct CDR3 sequences; about 46% were seen once. The sample taken for sequencing was sorted CD4+, CD8+, or CD8+CD57+ T cells (not recorded which) from PBMCs. The receptors were sampled from a human donor in good health, serving as a control.

This rearrangement joins TRBV4-2 to TRBJ2-3; D possibly matches TRBD1 or TRBD2 (6 bases each). The CDR3 is made up of 17 amino acids. The V gene lost 5 bases and the J gene lost 4 bases, with 22 bases spanning the gap. The germline CDR1 and CDR2 sequences are LGHNA and YNFKEQ. The CDR3 nucleotides are TGTGCCAGCAGCACGGGTGGGTCGGGGGCCGGAGCAGATACGCAGTATTTT. Translated: CASSTGGSGAGADTQYF.

This clonotype was observed at least ten times. In DNA, the CDR3 is TGTGCCAGCAGCCGAAGGGACTCTAACACTGAAGCTTTCTTT. Translating gives CASSRRDSNTEAFF. The rearrangement joins TRBV2 to TRBJ1-1; D is perhaps TRBD1 (5 bases). The CDR3 runs 14 residues. The germline V gene encodes CDR1 SNHLY and CDR2 FYNNEI. V dropped 6 bases and J dropped 2 bases, with 13 bases sitting between them.

The chain carries TRBV15 and TRBJ1-5; D remains ambiguous. V gave up 0 bases and J gave up 1 base, with 7 bases separating them. This CDR3 comprises 15 residues. Germline V gene sequence: CDR1 LNHNV, CDR2 YYDKDF (reference sequence). In nucleotides, the CDR3 is TGTGCCACCAGCAGAGATTTGGCAAGCAATCAGCCCCAGCATTTT. Protein sequence: CATSRDLASNQPQHF.

This clonotype was seen only a few times. A much larger clone differs by one base, so this may be a read error. The chain employs TRBV30 and TRBJ2-7; 7 positions agree with TRBD1. V was clipped by 5 bases and J by 4 bases; unmatched bases: 2. This CDR3 contains 11 residues. Germline lookup yields CDR1 GTSNPN and CDR2 SVGIG (reference sequence). CDR3 loop: CAWGTAYEQYF. The CDR3 DNA reads TGTGCCTGGGGGACAGCTTACGAGCAGTACTTC.

This clonotype was found once. V is TRBV5-6 and J is TRBJ2-7; 9 bases match TRBD1. This CDR3 has 10 amino acids. V lost 3 bases to trimming and J lost 11 bases; unmatched junction nucleotides: 0. CDR1 SGHDT and CDR2 YYEEEE come from the germline V gene. The CDR3 DNA sequence: TGTGCCAGCAGCTGGACAGGGGAGTACTTC. As protein: CASSWTGEYF.

This clonotype came up many times. The chain employs TRBV5-4 and TRBJ2-2; a possible D gene is TRBD1 (6 bases). Deletions cut 0 bases from V and 7 bases from J, with 10 bases between. The germline V gene has CDR1 SGHNT and CDR2 YYREEE (reference sequence). The CDR3 runs to 14 residues. CDR3 coding DNA: TGTGCCAGCAGCTTGGTTCAGGGGAACGGGGAGCTGTTTTTT. Its protein is CASSLVQGNGELFF.

In this sample, this clonotype turned up many times. V is TRBV20-1 and J is TRBJ2-1, with TRBD2 identical over 8 bases. With V trimmed by 0 bases and J by 15 bases, 7 bases remained unmatched. This CDR3 region has 12 residues. CDR1 and CDR2 from the germline V gene are DFQATT and SNEGSKA (reference sequence). The CDR3 protein is CSARDHGGAVFF. The CDR3 nucleotides read TGCAGTGCTAGAGATCACGGGGGGGCTGTGTTCTTC.

The genes are TRBV19 and TRBJ1-5; possible D gene TRBD1, 6 bases. The germline V gene encodes CDR1 LNHDA and CDR2 SQIVND (reference sequence). The ends were cut back, 4 bases at V and 5 bases at J, with 18 bases in the middle. CDR3 length: 16 residues. Here the CDR3 reads CASSREGYREYQPQHF. Here the CDR3 DNA reads TGTGCCAGTAGTAGGGAGGGCTACAGGGAATATCAGCCCCAGCATTTT.

This clonotype was recorded a few times. The chain carries TRBV5-1 and TRBJ2-3; TRBD2 agrees at 8 bases. Germline V gene data show CDR1 as SGHRS and CDR2 as YFSETQ. The CDR3 sequence is 17 residues long. Trimming cost V 0 bases and J 4 bases; bases outside gene matches: 10. DNA for the CDR3: TGCGCCAGCAGCTTGGAAACCGGGGCGGGGGGCGCAGATACGCAGTATTTT. Encoded protein: CASSLETGAGGADTQYF.

This sequence joins TRBV2 and TRBJ2-7, with D perhaps TRBD1 (6 bases). This CDR3 spans 13 amino acids. CDR1 is SNHLY, CDR2 FYNNEI, per germline. Trimming removed 6 bases from V and 4 bases from J, with 13 bases in between. The CDR3 DNA reads TGTGCCAGCAGCCGGGACAAACTTTACGAGCAGTACTTC. Translation gives CASSRDKLYEQYF.

This clonotype came up a few times. The chain is built from TRBV2 and TRBJ2-7; 10 bases match TRBD1. Trimming removed 3 bases from V and 0 bases from J; junction bases left unmatched: 2. The germline V gene has CDR1 SNHLY and CDR2 FYNNEI. There are 15 residues in the CDR3. The CDR3 DNA is TGTGCCAGCAGTGATTGGACAGGGGGCTCCTACGAGCAGTACTTC. Translating gives CASSDWTGGSYEQYF.

This chain uses TRBV6-1 with TRBJ2-7; maybe TRBD1 (5 bases). CDR3 size: 14 residues. V lost 10 bases and J 0 bases, leaving 16 bases between the germline ends. CDR1 is MNHNS, CDR2 SASEGT, per germline. CDR3 sequence: CAILAPDSSYEQYF. CDR3 bases: TGTGCCATTTTGGCACCTGACAGCTCCTACGAGCAGTACTTC.

This clonotype is a singleton in its sample. V and J are TRBV19 and TRBJ1-1, with 7 bases identical to TRBD1. V lost 9 bases to trimming and J lost 3 bases; unmatched junction nucleotides: 7. CDR1 and CDR2 from the germline V gene are LNHDA and SQIVND (reference sequence). The CDR3 has 13 amino acids. CDR3 DNA: TGTGCCAGCCTTGACAGGGATCACACTGAAGCTTTCTTT. Its protein product is CASLDRDHTEAFF.

This clonotype was detected once. V gene TRBV15 combines with J gene TRBJ1-6; D unclear. The CDR3 is 10 amino acids. Germline loops: CDR1 LNHNV, CDR2 YYDKDF (reference sequence). V lost 3 bases, J lost 13 bases, and 4 bases lay in between. CDR3 coding DNA: TGTGCCACCAGCAGTTCCCCCCTCCACTTT. This codes for CATSSSPLHF.

The chain links TRBV10-1 to TRBJ2-7, with 11 bases aligning to TRBD2. Trimming took 7 bases from V and 3 from J; bases not matched to a gene: 11. Germline V gene sequence: CDR1 WNHNN, CDR2 SYGVQD (reference sequence). The CDR3 is 16 amino acids. CDR3: CASMEKTSGELYEQYF. CDR3 coding DNA: TGCGCCAGCATGGAGAAGACTAGCGGGGAACTCTACGAGCAGTACTTC.

The chain combines TRBV18 with TRBJ2-1; 15 nucleotides align to TRBD2. This CDR3 spans 19 amino acids. Losses at the gene ends were 5 bases for V and 0 bases for J; bases not matched to a gene: 8. The V gene's germline CDR1 is KGHSH and CDR2 LQKENI. CDR3 in DNA: TGTGCCAGCTCATCCGCATGGACTAGCGGGGGGGCCTCCTACAATGAGCAGTTCTTC. Protein: CASSSAWTSGGASYNEQFF.

The chain uses TRBV19 and TRBJ1-4; no definite D call. The length of the CDR3 is 11 residues. V lost 5 bases and J lost 8, with 6 bases in between. The germline gives CDR1 LNHDA, CDR2 SQIVND (reference sequence). The CDR3 bases are TGTGCCAGTAGTCGTGAGGAAAAACTGTTTTTT. Amino acid sequence: CASSREEKLFF. The whole variable domain, remainder taken from reference TRBV19 and TRBJ1-4, is DGGITQSPKYLFRKEGQNVTLSCEQNLNHDAMYWYRQDPGQGLRLIYYSQIVNDFQKGDIAEGYSVSREKKESFPLTVTSAQKNPTAFYLCASSREEKLFFGSGTQLSVL.

The rearrangement joins TRBV6-1 to TRBJ1-1; 7 bases are shared with TRBD1. V lost 6 bases, J lost 1 base, and 8 bases stayed unmatched. The CDR3 runs to 15 residues. Germline V lookup: CDR1 MNHNS, CDR2 SASEGT. The CDR3 coding sequence is TGTGCCAGCAGATCCAAGGCAGGGGGGAACACTGAAGCTTTCTTT. Protein product: CASRSKAGGNTEAFF.

This clonotype has just a few counts. The chain couples TRBV18 to TRBJ2-1; the D call may be TRBD1 or TRBD2 (6 bases each). Trimming removed 6 bases at V and 5 bases at J, with 20 bases between. There are 16 residues in the CDR3. Germline CDR1 and CDR2: KGHSH and LQKENI. Here the CDR3 DNA reads TGTGCCAGCTCCCCGGTGGGGGGCAGGACGAACAATGAGCAGTTCTTC. It translates to CASSPVGGRTNNEQFF.

At least ten counts were recorded for this clonotype. This chain connects TRBV7-6 to TRBJ1-1, with no clear D. Germline loops: CDR1 SGHVS, CDR2 FNYEAQ. V was pared by 2 bases and J by 8 bases, with 12 bases between. CDR3 length: 13 residues. The CDR3 bases are TGTGCCAGCAGCTTACCAGGTCGCTGGGAAGCTTTCTTT. Translating it yields CASSLPGRWEAFF.

In its sample, this clonotype was seen many times. The chain uses TRBV20-1 and TRBJ1-2; a possible D gene is TRBD1 (5 bases). The CDR3 loop spans 13 amino acids. Germline CDR1 reads DFQATT; CDR2 reads SNEGSKA (reference sequence). V lost 3 bases and J 7 bases, leaving 15 bases between the germline ends. CDR3 region: CSARRQGDGGYTF. CDR3 coding DNA: TGCAGTGCTAGGAGGCAGGGAGATGGTGGCTACACCTTC.

This chain joins TRBV10-3 and TRBJ2-7; the match to TRBD2 covers 11 bases. The CDR3 extends over 16 amino acids. Looked up from germline, CDR1 is ENHRY and CDR2 is SYGVKD. J lost 4 bases, V lost 2 bases, and 7 bases had no gene match. CDR3 bases: TGTGCCATCAGTGAGGCTAGCGGGGGGCCCTTATACGAGCAGTACTTC. It yields the protein CAISEASGGPLYEQYF.

The rearrangement joins TRBV24-1 to TRBJ2-7, with a tentative D call TRBD1 (5 bases). V was shortened by 1 base and J by 10 bases, with 7 bases between the two germline ends. The CDR3 sequence is 11 residues long. Per germline, CDR1 KGHDR and CDR2 SFDVKD. CDR3 nucleotide sequence: TGTGCCACCAGTGATTTAGGACACCAGTACTTC. Protein product: CATSDLGHQYF.

This clonotype was observed many times. The V call is TRBV12-3 or TRBV12-4, the J call TRBJ1-2; possible D gene TRBD1, 5 bases. The CDR3 contains 16 residues. The V end lost 5 bases, the J end lost 5 bases, and 21 bases lay between the germline ends. CDR3 bases: TGTGCCAGCAGTCCTTTACACCTCACGGGGGGATATGGCTACACCTTC. This codes for CASSPLHLTGGYGYTF.